Given below is one T cell receptor beta chain in context. This specimen comes from a study of blood T cell repertoires in COVID-19. About the study: Some COVID-19 samples were acute and others convalescent; all came from the United States, Italy and Spain. In each case, the material was cDNA or gDNA derived from T cells, B-cell-depleted T cells, or PBMCs.

The CDR3 contains 19 residues. J gave up 7 bases and V 2 bases, and 14 bases lay outside the gene matches. Germline CDR1 is MNHNS and CDR2 is SASEGT. In the authors' workflow: Estimation of nucleated cell counts was performed using reference gene primer amplification. Profiling relied on immunoSEQ multiplex PCR, and the TCRdb table lists in-frame clones only, not all of them. V and J calls and clone size are those listed in that table; D and trimming were worked out from the DNA. The data show around 240,000 clones, around 80% seen once. What was sequenced was peripheral blood. The source is a woman aged 40 to 55 who had recovered from COVID-19. V gene TRBV6-1 combines with J gene TRBJ1-4; 12 nucleotides align to TRBD1. DNA of the CDR3: TGTGCCAGCAGTGAATTATTTCGTGGGGGGACAGGGGGCATTGAAAAACTGTTTTTT. Its protein is CASSELFRGGTGGIEKLFF.